This T cell receptor beta chain stems from a study of HIV-infected patients and healthy controls. MiXCR was run by TCRdb on the 5' RACE reads, yielding one entry per CDR3 protein. Of about 64,000 distinct CDR3 sequences listed, roughly a fifth are singletons. The specimen sequenced was CD4+ T cells from blood. This clonotype originated in a human donor in good health.

The CDR3 spells CAIQVLNTEAFF. CDR3 bases: TGTGCCATCCAGGTGTTAAACACTGAAGCTTTCTTT. The chain recombines TRBV12-3 or TRBV12-4 with TRBJ1-1; D not certain. The CDR3 covers 12 residues. Trimming took off 10 bases at V and 2 bases at J, with 11 bases between the two ends.